One and the same sample provided the 25 T cell receptor beta chains below, sequenced in a study of blood T cell repertoires in COVID-19. Sequenced by immunoSEQ multiplex PCR; TCRdb stores in-frame clones only, minus some. The data show fewer than 200,000 clones, around 74% seen once. Sequencing input: peripheral blood. The receptors originated from a woman aged 80 or over with acute or convalescent COVID-19.

This sequence joins TRBV5-4 and TRBJ2-1; D remains unclear. This CDR3 has 14 residues. The V gene lost 0 bases and the J gene lost 7 bases, with 11 bases spanning the gap. CDR1 SGHNT and CDR2 YYREEE come from the germline V gene (reference sequence). The CDR3 loop is CASSLAQAWNEQFF. DNA of the CDR3: TGTGCCAGCAGCTTGGCTCAGGCTTGGAATGAGCAGTTCTTC.

The chain employs TRBV28 and TRBJ2-3; D uncertain. Trimming left V 2 bases short and J 7 bases short, with 10 bases between. Looked up from germline, CDR1 is MDHEN and CDR2 is SYDVKM. CDR3 length equals 13 residues. The CDR3 DNA reads TGTGCCAGCAGTTTAGCACTCGAGAATACGCAGTATTTT. Translated: CASSLALENTQYF. The whole variable domain, filled in from reference TRBV28 and TRBJ2-3, reads DVKVTQSSRYLVKRTGEKVFLECVQDMDHENMFWYRQDPGLGLRLIYFSYDVKMKEKGDIPEGYSVSREKKERFSLILESASTNQTSMYLCASSLALENTQYFGPGTRLTVL.

CDR3 in DNA: TGTGCCACCCCCGGGGATAGCGGGAGCACAGATACGCAGTATTTT. Its protein product is CATPGDSGSTDTQYF. The chain uses TRBV28 and TRBJ2-3; the match to TRBD2 covers 7 bases. J gave up 0 bases and V 10 bases, and 10 bases lay outside the gene matches. The CDR3 length is 15 residues. The V gene's germline CDR1 is MDHEN and CDR2 SYDVKM.

This chain uses TRBV5-1 with TRBJ1-2; a possible D gene is TRBD1 (6 bases). The germline CDR1 and CDR2 sequences are SGHRS and YFSETQ. The V end was cut by 4 bases, the J end by 5 bases, with 15 bases between. This CDR3 contains 14 residues. The CDR3 nucleotides are TGCGCCAGCAGCATGGAACAGGGTGATTATGGCTACACCTTC. This codes for CASSMEQGDYGYTF. Based on the CDR3 plus reference TRBV5-1 and TRBJ1-2, the full variable domain is KAGVTQTPRYLIKTRGQQVTLSCSPISGHRSVSWYQQTPGQGLQFLFEYFSETQRNKGNFPGRFSGRQFSNSRSEMNVSTLELGDSALYLCASSMEQGDYGYTFGSGTRLTVV.

The DNA of the CDR3 is TGTGCCAGCAGTGAACAGGGTCGTCAGCCCCAGCATTTT. Residues: CASSEQGRQPQHF. The V gene is TRBV2, the J gene TRBJ1-5, with D possibly TRBD1 on 5 matching bases. This CDR3 region has 13 residues. Germline loops: CDR1 SNHLY, CDR2 FYNNEI. Trimming shortened V by 2 bases and J by 6 bases, and 8 bases separated the two germline ends.

In DNA form, the CDR3 reads TGTGCCAGCAGCCAAGCGCGGTATGAGCAGTTCTTC. This encodes CASSQARYEQFF. The chain has TRBV4-2 and TRBJ2-1, with D unresolved. This CDR3 comprises 12 residues. The germline V gene encodes CDR1 LGHNA and CDR2 YNFKEQ. V lost 1 base, J lost 8 bases, and 6 bases lay in between.

This clone has a single count. The gene calls are TRBV6-6 and TRBJ1-6; 7 nucleotides agree with TRBD1. V lost 5 bases, J lost 1 base, and 8 bases stayed unmatched. The CDR3 has 17 amino acids. Germline CDR1 reads MNHNY; CDR2 reads SVGAGI (reference sequence). The CDR3 loop is CASSPQSGGSYNSPLHF. The CDR3 DNA is TGTGCCAGCAGTCCCCAGTCAGGGGGTTCCTATAATTCACCCCTCCACTTT.

The chain carries TRBV14 and TRBJ2-5, with D possibly being TRBD1 (7 bases). CDR1 and CDR2 (germline): SGHDN, FVKESK. The CDR3 runs to 15 residues. Trimming took off 2 bases at V and 4 bases at J, with 14 bases between the two ends. DNA of the CDR3: TGTGCCAGCAGCCAAACACCAGGGGGGTCAGAGACCCAGTACTTC. Translating gives CASSQTPGGSETQYF.

The chain has TRBV5-1 and TRBJ1-6, with 7 bases identical to TRBD1. V gave up 2 bases and J gave up 7 bases; unmatched junction bases: 6. Germline CDR1 reads SGHRS; CDR2 reads YFSETQ. The CDR3 sequence is 15 residues long. CDR3 loop: CASSLGPGQNSPLHF. The CDR3 DNA is TGCGCCAGCAGCTTAGGTCCGGGACAGAATTCACCCCTCCACTTT.

In DNA, the CDR3 is TGCGCCAGCAGCCAAGAAGCTGCAGGGGGTTCACCCCTCCACTTT. Its protein product is CASSQEAAGGSPLHF. The chain uses TRBV4-3 and TRBJ1-6; 7 bases match TRBD1. Trimming cost V 0 bases and J 9 bases; bases outside gene matches: 5. This CDR3 is 15 amino acids long. The germline V gene encodes CDR1 LGHNA and CDR2 YSLEER.

The rearrangement uses TRBV20-1 and TRBJ2-1; D uncertain. V gave up 4 bases and J gave up 7 bases, with 8 bases separating them. Germline values: CDR1 DFQATT, CDR2 SNEGSKA (reference sequence). This CDR3 is built from 11 residues. DNA for the CDR3: TGCAGTGCTACCCAACGGAATGAGCAGTTCTTC. Its protein is CSATQRNEQFF.

The chain uses TRBV6-6 and TRBJ2-7; D is perhaps TRBD2 (6 bases). The CDR3 contains 12 residues. Germline values: CDR1 MNHNY, CDR2 SVGAGI (reference sequence). Deletions cut 9 bases from V and 4 bases from J, with 13 bases between. This chain's CDR3 is CASGGLRYEQYF. CDR3 bases: TGTGCCAGTGGGGGGTTAAGGTACGAGCAGTACTTC.

This clone was detected only once. The gene calls are TRBV28 and TRBJ2-1; D ambiguous. The CDR3 is 15 residues long. The V gene's germline CDR1 is MDHEN and CDR2 SYDVKM. Trimming removed 3 bases at V and 3 bases at J, with 12 bases between. The CDR3 DNA reads TGTGCCAGCAGTTTGCCAGGTTCCCTCTACAATGAGCAGTTCTTC. As protein: CASSLPGSLYNEQFF.

This clone was observed a few times. The gene calls are TRBV28 and TRBJ2-7, with D tentatively TRBD1 (6 bases). V was cut by 5 bases and J by 5 bases, with 19 bases left in between. CDR1 and CDR2 from the germline V gene are MDHEN and SYDVKM. The CDR3 is 15 amino acids. Here the CDR3 DNA reads TGTGCCAGCAGTCCCAAGACAGGCGTTCGCAACGAGCAGTACTTC. Residues: CASSPKTGVRNEQYF.

This clone came up a few times. The chain links TRBV11-2 to TRBJ1-6; 9 bases map to TRBD1. V dropped 0 bases and J dropped 11; count of bases not matched to a gene: 8. CDR3 length equals 16 residues. Per the germline V gene, CDR1 is SGHAT and CDR2 is FQNNGV. The CDR3 region is CASSLDGTGIMAPLHF. CDR3 sequence (DNA): TGTGCCAGCAGCTTAGACGGGACAGGGATCATGGCACCCCTCCACTTT.

This chain links TRBV5-1 with TRBJ2-7; 10 bases align to TRBD1. Germline V gene lookup returns CDR1 SGHRS and CDR2 YFSETQ. The CDR3 is 18 amino acids. Trimming at V came to 1 base and at J to 2 bases, leaving 12 bases not matched to a gene. The CDR3 sequence is CASSLRDRGLSHTYEQYF. The CDR3 bases are TGCGCCAGCAGCTTGCGGGACAGGGGATTATCTCATACCTACGAGCAGTACTTC. Drawing the rest from reference TRBV5-1 and TRBJ2-7, the complete variable domain is KAGVTQTPRYLIKTRGQQVTLSCSPISGHRSVSWYQQTPGQGLQFLFEYFSETQRNKGNFPGRFSGRQFSNSRSEMNVSTLELGDSALYLCASSLRDRGLSHTYEQYFGPGTRLTVT.

The chain uses TRBV12-3 or TRBV12-4 and TRBJ1-5; 8 nucleotides align to TRBD1. The CDR3 runs 13 residues. The V segment lost 6 bases and the J segment 4 bases; nucleotides outside the gene matches: 2. The CDR3 loop is CASSWTGNQPQHF. DNA of the CDR3: TGTGCCAGCAGCTGGACAGGGAATCAGCCCCAGCATTTT.

This chain joins TRBV7-9 and TRBJ1-2, with D perhaps matching TRBD1 (6 bases). From germline, CDR1 is SEHNR and CDR2 FQNEAQ (reference sequence). The V end lost 7 bases, the J end lost 2 bases, and 11 bases lay between the germline ends. The CDR3 is made up of 13 amino acids. CDR3 loop: CASTPGQNYGYTF. In DNA, the CDR3 is TGTGCCAGCACCCCCGGACAGAACTATGGCTACACCTTC.

J is TRBJ1-6 and V is TRBV10-3, with D uncertain. The CDR3 consists of 14 residues. Germline CDR1 ENHRY, CDR2 SYGVKD. The germline V and J ends were trimmed by 3 bases and 5 bases, with 8 bases remaining between them. The CDR3 region has the DNA TGTGCCATCAGTGATCAAGTAGATAATTCACCCCTCCACTTT. Its translation is CAISDQVDNSPLHF.

A single count supports this clone. The chain recombines TRBV9 with TRBJ2-1; TRBD1 aligns across 9 bases. V shed 0 bases and J 7 bases; nucleotides not matched to a gene: 11. The CDR3 runs to 17 residues. Germline CDR1 SGDLS, CDR2 YYNGEE. Here the CDR3 DNA reads TGTGCCAGCAGCGTAGGGACAGGGGTTAGTATTAGTAATGAGCAGTTCTTC. Translation gives CASSVGTGVSISNEQFF.

This clone was counted ten times or more. The rearrangement links TRBV6-2 or TRBV6-3 to TRBJ1-5; TRBD1 is a possible D gene (6 bases). CDR3 length: 15 amino acids. V shed 2 bases and J shed 0 bases, with 8 bases lying between them. CDR1 and CDR2 (germline): MNHEY, SVGEGT. DNA for the CDR3: TGTGCCAGCAGTTACCTACAGGGTAGCAATCAGCCCCAGCATTTT. Protein sequence: CASSYLQGSNQPQHF.

The chain recombines TRBV5-1 with TRBJ2-3; D perhaps matches TRBD1 (6 bases). Germline CDR1 reads SGHRS; CDR2 reads YFSETQ. CDR3 size: 15 residues. Trimming stripped 2 bases from V and 8 bases from J, with 18 bases between. The CDR3: CASSFYPGERGTQYF. The CDR3 nucleotides read TGCGCCAGCAGCTTCTACCCAGGGGAAAGAGGTACGCAGTATTTT.

This chain joins TRBV6-1 and TRBJ1-2, with no clear D. CDR3 size: 16 residues. Germline-derived CDR1 and CDR2 are MNHNS and SASEGT. V dropped 3 bases and J dropped 7 bases, with 21 bases sitting between them. CDR3 nucleotide sequence: TGTGCCAGCAGTGACACCCACCGTCGAGGTAGTTTTGGCTACACCTTC. This encodes CASSDTHRRGSFGYTF.

This chain uses TRBV5-1 with TRBJ2-5; 8 bases agree with TRBD2. The CDR3 spans 15 residues. With 0 bases clipped from V and 2 bases from J, the junction kept 3 bases outside the gene matches. Germline values: CDR1 SGHRS, CDR2 YFSETQ. This chain's CDR3 is CASSLAGGGQETQYF. The DNA of the CDR3 is TGCGCCAGCAGCTTGGCGGGAGGGGGGCAAGAGACCCAGTACTTC.

The chain combines TRBV7-9 with TRBJ2-5, with a weak D call TRBD2 (6 bases). In germline, CDR1 is SEHNR, CDR2 FQNEAQ (reference sequence). V shed 1 base and J shed 8 bases, with 17 bases lying between them. This CDR3 is built from 15 residues. In DNA, the CDR3 is TGTGCCAGCAGCTTAGAAAGGGACTCGCCCTTCACCCAGTACTTC. This encodes CASSLERDSPFTQYF.